This T cell receptor beta chain comes out of a study of human T cells and chemical hapten exposure. From the RACE reads, TCRdb called clonotypes with MiXCR, one entry per CDR3 protein. The table records some 380,000 distinct CDR3 sequences, approximately 5% of them present only once. This clonotype occurred many times. Its antigen is not identified. Whole-study results and caveats: With DPC sensitization, TCRs exceeding 1 in 1000 frequency showed no change. Versus controls, expanded TCRs had significantly more large CDR3 similarity clusters.

Documented time point: patch test 1, 2 weeks after DPC sensitization. Treatment: therapeutic diphenylcyclopropenone sensitization with weekly scalp DPC. The germline CDR1 and CDR2 sequences are SGHRS and YFSETQ. V was clipped by 3 bases and J by 5 bases, with 14 bases between them. The CDR3 length is 14 residues. The rearrangement uses TRBV5-1 and TRBJ1-1; D remains unclear. The material sequenced was whole blood, taken in connection with sensitization to the hapten diphenylcyclopropenone (DPC). The sequence came from a woman aged 45-65 years with alopecia areata. Some clones in this sample may be carry-over from other donors' samples. The DNA for the CDR3 is TGCGCCAGCAGCTCCACCGAGGGCGCAACTGAAGCTTTCTTT. This translates into CASSSTEGATEAFF.